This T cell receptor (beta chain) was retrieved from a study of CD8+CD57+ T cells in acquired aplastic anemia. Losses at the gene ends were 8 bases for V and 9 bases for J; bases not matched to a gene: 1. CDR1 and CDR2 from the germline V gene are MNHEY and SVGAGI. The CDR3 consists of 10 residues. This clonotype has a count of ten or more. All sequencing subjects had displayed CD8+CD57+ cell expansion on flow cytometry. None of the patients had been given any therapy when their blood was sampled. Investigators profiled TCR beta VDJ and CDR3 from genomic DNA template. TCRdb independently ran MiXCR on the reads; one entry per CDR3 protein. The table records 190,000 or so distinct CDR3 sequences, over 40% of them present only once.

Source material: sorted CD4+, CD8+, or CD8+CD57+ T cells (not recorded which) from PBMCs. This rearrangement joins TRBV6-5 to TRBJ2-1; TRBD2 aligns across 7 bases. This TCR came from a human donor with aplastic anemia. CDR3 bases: TGTGCCAGCCGCGGGGGTGAGCAGTTCTTC. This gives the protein CASRGGEQFF.